What follows are 6 T cell receptor beta chains derived from one specimen sequenced in a study of blood T cell repertoires in COVID-19. Repertoires were generated with immunoSEQ multiplex PCR, while TCRdb's copy carries only in-frame clones and drops some. The sample contains 150,000 to 200,000 clones, about 81% of which appear only once. Sequences were obtained from peripheral blood. These receptors were collected from an elderly woman with acute or convalescent COVID-19.

This clone was detected only once. V gene TRBV19 combines with J gene TRBJ1-3; D remains unclear. Germline CDR1 LNHDA, CDR2 SQIVND (reference sequence). V was cut by 2 bases and J by 7 bases, with 12 bases left in between. This CDR3 spans 14 amino acids. CDR3 in amino acids: CASSIPGGGNTIYF. CDR3 nucleotides: TGTGCCAGTAGTATACCGGGCGGCGGGAACACCATATATTTT.

The chain recombines TRBV5-1 with TRBJ2-1; TRBD2 aligns across 9 bases. The trim removed 0 bases at V and 8 bases at J, leaving 6 bases unmatched. The CDR3 is 15 amino acids. CDR1 and CDR2 from the germline V gene are SGHRS and YFSETQ. CDR3 in DNA: TGCGCCAGCAGCTTGGGCAGCGGGAGGTGGGATGAGCAGTTCTTC. Its translation is CASSLGSGRWDEQFF.

Here the CDR3 DNA reads TGTGCCAGCTCACCTCTGATAGGGGACCAAGAGACCCAGTACTTC. This translates into CASSPLIGDQETQYF. V usage is TRBV18 and J usage is TRBJ2-5; TRBD1 is a possible D gene (5 bases). With 3 bases removed from V and 0 bases from J, the gap between germline ends came to 11 bases. Germline values: CDR1 KGHSH, CDR2 LQKENI. The CDR3 spans 15 residues.

A few counts support this clone. The chain links TRBV5-4 to TRBJ2-2; 16 nucleotides align to TRBD2. V lost 4 bases and J lost 4; bases outside the gene matches: 7. There are 18 residues in the CDR3. The germline CDR1 and CDR2 sequences are SGHNT and YYREEE (reference sequence). The CDR3 coding sequence is TGTGCCAGCAGCCGGGGACTAGCGGGAGGGCACGCCACCGGGGAGCTGTTTTTT. Translated: CASSRGLAGGHATGELFF.

The table lists this clone with a count of one. The chain has TRBV4-1 and TRBJ2-7; 8 bases line up with TRBD1. This CDR3 comprises 16 residues. With V trimmed by 0 bases and J by 2 bases, 6 bases remained unmatched. Per germline, CDR1 MGHRA and CDR2 YSYEKL. CDR3 loop: CASSQEDRVGTYEQYF. CDR3 sequence (DNA): TGCGCCAGCAGCCAAGAGGACAGGGTAGGGACCTACGAGCAGTACTTC.

This chain joins TRBV18 and TRBJ2-7; tentative D call: TRBD2 (6 bases). CDR3 length equals 13 residues. The germline gives CDR1 KGHSH, CDR2 LQKENI. V dropped 2 bases and J dropped 7 bases, with 12 bases sitting between them. The chain's CDR3 is CASSPALAGEQYF. The CDR3 DNA follows: TGTGCCAGCTCACCAGCACTAGCAGGGGAGCAGTACTTC.